The next 21 T cell receptor beta chains were all read from a single sample in a study of cytomegalovirus exposure and HLA in healthy donors. 13 Jbeta primers and 60 Vbeta primers were used for the PCR. Repertoires were generated with immunoSEQ multiplex PCR, while TCRdb's copy carries only in-frame clones and drops some. The data show roughly 150,000 clones, roughly 75% seen once. The sample comprised PBMCs. These receptors originate from a young man in good health and CMV-seronegative.

This clone was detected once. The chain joins TRBV15 to TRBJ1-2, with 7 bases identical to TRBD1. Germline assignment: CDR1 LNHNV and CDR2 YYDKDF (reference sequence). The V segment lost 4 bases and the J segment 0 bases; nucleotides outside the gene matches: 14. The CDR3 loop spans 18 amino acids. The DNA of the CDR3 is TGTGCCACCAGCACCCGCCGGGACAGCCTAACTACTAACTATGGCTACACCTTC. Translated, it gives CATSTRRDSLTTNYGYTF.

The chain employs TRBV7-9 and TRBJ1-3; D might be TRBD1 (5 bases). V was shortened by 1 base and J by 8 bases, with 9 bases between the two germline ends. Germline values: CDR1 SEHNR, CDR2 FQNEAQ (reference sequence). The CDR3 consists of 13 residues. The CDR3 reads CASSLGRVDTIYF. CDR3 DNA sequence: TGTGCCAGCAGCTTAGGCAGGGTGGACACCATATATTTT.

The V call is TRBV11-3, the J call TRBJ2-5; TRBD1 might be the D (6 bases). The CDR3 contains 12 residues. The V end lost 4 bases, the J end lost 5 bases, and 8 bases lay between the germline ends. CDR1 and CDR2 (germline): SGHNT, YENEEA. CDR3 amino acids: CASSSGDETQYF. DNA for the CDR3: TGTGCCAGCAGCTCAGGGGACGAGACCCAGTACTTC. The complete variable domain, with remaining parts taken from reference TRBV11-3 and TRBJ2-5, reads EAGVVQSPRYKIIEKKQPVAFWCNPISGHNTLYWYLQNLGQGPELLIRYENEEAVDDSQLPKDRFSAERLKGVDSTLKIQPAELGDSAVYLCASSSGDETQYFGPGTRLLVL.

This chain connects TRBV4-3 to TRBJ2-2; 9 bases line up with TRBD1. Losses at the gene ends were 5 bases for V and 5 bases for J; bases not matched to a gene: 12. CDR3 size: 17 residues. Germline CDR1 LGHNA, CDR2 YSLEER. The CDR3 coding sequence is TGCGCCAGCAGCGTACAGGGGGCCCTTCGCGGGACCGGGGAGCTGTTTTTT. Its protein product is CASSVQGALRGTGELFF.

The V and J genes are TRBV6-5 and TRBJ1-5, with a weak D call TRBD1 (5 bases). This CDR3 comprises 13 residues. The ends were cut back, 2 bases at V and 6 bases at J, with 8 bases in the middle. Germline values: CDR1 MNHEY, CDR2 SVGAGI. CDR3 in DNA: TGTGCCAGCAGTTACGGGGGGAGTCAGCCCCAGCATTTT. Translation gives CASSYGGSQPQHF.

A word on this clone: This sequence may be a read error, since a much larger clone differs from it by one base. The chain carries TRBV4-3 and TRBJ2-6; D possibly corresponds to TRBD2 (5 bases). Germline V gene data show CDR1 as LGHNA and CDR2 as YSLEER. This CDR3 region has 16 residues. DNA of the CDR3: TGCGCCAGCAGCCAAGATGAGGGCTCTAGGGCCAACGTCCTGACTTTC. Translation: CASSQDEGSRANVLTF.

J is TRBJ2-5 and V is TRBV7-9, with D possibly matching TRBD1 (6 bases). This CDR3 is built from 17 residues. The germline V gene encodes CDR1 SEHNR and CDR2 FQNEAQ (reference sequence). V lost 5 bases and J lost 1, with 20 bases in between. This chain's CDR3 is CASSPGADSKAQETQYF. The CDR3 DNA follows: TGTGCCAGCAGCCCAGGGGCGGACTCAAAAGCCCAAGAGACCCAGTACTTC.

The chain has TRBV5-1 and TRBJ1-5, with 9 nucleotides matching TRBD1. Per germline, CDR1 SGHRS and CDR2 YFSETQ. The CDR3 length is 14 residues. The trim removed 0 bases at V and 7 bases at J, leaving 2 bases unmatched. The CDR3: CASSLGQGVQPQHF. Here the CDR3 DNA reads TGCGCCAGCAGCTTGGGACAGGGGGTGCAGCCCCAGCATTTT.

The V call is TRBV6-6, the J call TRBJ2-1, with TRBD2 identical over 8 bases. V was clipped by 0 bases and J by 10 bases; unmatched bases: 5. CDR3 size: 14 residues. Germline CDR1 MNHNY, CDR2 SVGAGI (reference sequence). The CDR3 protein is CASSYSLTSGEQFF. The CDR3 coding sequence is TGTGCCAGCAGTTACTCACTAACTAGCGGAGAGCAGTTCTTC.

The chain has TRBV30 and TRBJ2-3; 10 nucleotides match TRBD2. This CDR3 spans 16 amino acids. J was trimmed by 1 base and V by 3 bases; bases with no gene match: 7. Germline V gene data show CDR1 as GTSNPN and CDR2 as SVGIG (reference sequence). CDR3 in amino acids: CAWRVPGTSGTDTQYF. In nucleotides, the CDR3 is TGTGCCTGGAGAGTTCCCGGGACTAGCGGCACAGATACGCAGTATTTT.

CDR3 residues: CSVEKAGGPRDEQYF. The CDR3 DNA reads as TGCAGCGTTGAAAAGGCGGGAGGGCCTAGGGACGAGCAGTACTTC. The chain joins TRBV29-1 to TRBJ2-5; TRBD2 matches 9 bases. The end of the DNA aligns better with TRBJ2-7, so the J call may be wrong. The CDR3 extends over 15 amino acids. Germline CDR1 reads SQVTM; CDR2 reads ANQGSEA.

This chain connects TRBV6-5 to TRBJ1-2, with D tentatively TRBD1 (6 bases). CDR3 length: 13 amino acids. V dropped 3 bases and J dropped 6 bases, with 11 bases sitting between them. Germline V gene lookup returns CDR1 MNHEY and CDR2 SVGAGI. The CDR3 region is CASSYGGRDGYTF. CDR3 in DNA: TGTGCCAGCAGTTATGGGGGCAGAGATGGCTACACCTTC.

In this sample, this clone turned up a few times. The rearrangement joins TRBV6-1 to TRBJ2-1; D may be TRBD2 (5 bases). V was cut by 6 bases and J by 10 bases, with 10 bases left in between. Per the germline V gene, CDR1 is MNHNS and CDR2 is SASEGT. The CDR3 is 11 amino acids. CDR3 region: CASRSPGEQFF. The CDR3 DNA sequence: TGTGCCAGCAGGTCGCCGGGAGAGCAGTTCTTC.

The V call is TRBV25-1, the J call TRBJ1-1, with D perhaps matching TRBD1 (5 bases). CDR3 length equals 13 residues. V was clipped by 0 bases and J by 5 bases, with 7 bases between them. The germline V gene encodes CDR1 MGHDK and CDR2 SYGVNS. The CDR3 sequence is CASSEYKGTEAFF. The CDR3 region has the DNA TGTGCCAGCAGTGAATATAAGGGGACTGAAGCTTTCTTT.

Concerning this clone itself: Within the sample, other DNA sequences also encode this same CDR3. The rearrangement joins TRBV9 to TRBJ2-7; 11 bases map to TRBD2. After removal of 3 bases from V and 7 bases from J, the junction contained 6 bases not matched to a gene. The CDR3 loop spans 14 amino acids. CDR1 and CDR2 from the germline V gene are SGDLS and YYNGEE. In nucleotides, the CDR3 is TGTGCCAGCAGCGCTACTAGCGGGAGTGGTGAGCAGTACTTC. This encodes CASSATSGSGEQYF.

This clone was found once. V gene TRBV27 combines with J gene TRBJ2-2; D uncertain. The CDR3 runs to 14 residues. From germline, CDR1 is MNHEY and CDR2 SMNVEV (reference sequence). Trimming pared 0 bases from V and 7 bases from J, leaving 9 bases between. The CDR3 here is CASSLSGSGGELFF. The CDR3 nucleotides are TGTGCCAGCAGTTTATCGGGCTCTGGCGGGGAGCTGTTTTTT.

This rearrangement joins TRBV27 to TRBJ1-1; 8 bases agree with TRBD1. There are 13 residues in the CDR3. Trimming cost V 2 bases and J 6 bases; bases outside gene matches: 2. CDR1 is MNHEY and CDR2 is SMNVEV in the germline V gene (reference sequence). CDR3 sequence (DNA): TGTGCCAGCAGTTTAGGGACAGGTGCTGAAGCTTTCTTT. As protein: CASSLGTGAEAFF.

The rearrangement uses TRBV5-1 and TRBJ2-7; D might be TRBD1 (6 bases). Germline values: CDR1 SGHRS, CDR2 YFSETQ. The CDR3 contains 14 residues. V lost 2 bases and J lost 3, with 12 bases in between. The CDR3 is CASSLRRTDYEQYF. The CDR3 DNA sequence: TGCGCCAGCAGCTTACGACGGACAGACTACGAGCAGTACTTC.

There are a few counts of this clone. V gene TRBV7-2 combines with J gene TRBJ2-5; D remains unclear. V lost 3 bases and J 2 bases, leaving 4 bases between the germline ends. This CDR3 is built from 12 residues. Per germline, CDR1 SGHTA and CDR2 FQGNSA. CDR3: CASSFRQETQYF. The CDR3, as DNA: TGTGCCAGCAGCTTCAGGCAAGAGACCCAGTACTTC.

The chain has TRBV2 and TRBJ2-7; D is unresolved. The CDR3 is 13 residues long. The V gene's germline CDR1 is SNHLY and CDR2 FYNNEI. The V gene lost 7 bases and the J gene lost 5 bases, with 15 bases spanning the gap. The CDR3 loop reads CASNRSPANEQYF. The DNA of the CDR3 is TGTGCCAGCAACCGGTCCCCAGCGAACGAGCAGTACTTC.

The genes are TRBV10-3 and TRBJ2-7, with 8 bases that match TRBD1. This CDR3 is 16 amino acids long. Germline trimming cut 0 bases from V and 3 bases from J; bases unmatched to any gene: 7. Germline V gene lookup returns CDR1 ENHRY and CDR2 SYGVKD. CDR3 DNA: TGTGCCATCAGTGAGTCGGTGGCAGGGGGCCACTACGAGCAGTACTTC. Translating it yields CAISESVAGGHYEQYF.